This record looks at one TCR beta chain sequence and its context. These data come from a study of blood T cell repertoires in COVID-19. About the research overall: Samples came from the United States, Italy and Spain, spanning acute and convalescent COVID-19. PBMCs, B-cell-depleted T cells, or T cells provided the cDNA or gDNA that made up the material.

Germline values: CDR1 MNHEY, CDR2 SVGEGT. V shed 0 bases and J shed 5 bases, with 7 bases lying between them. The CDR3 is made up of 13 amino acids. As processed by the authors: By means of reference gene primer amplification, nucleated cell counts were estimated. The method was immunoSEQ multiplex PCR; TCRdb's version includes in-frame clones alone and lacks a portion of them. The D gene and trimming were derived from the DNA, and the V and J assignments and clone size from that table. The table has roughly 6,600 clones, 70% to 90% seen once. The sequencing sample was made of peripheral blood. The chain joins TRBV6-2 or TRBV6-3 to TRBJ1-2; no firm D call. This TCR was sampled from a human donor in a cohort sampled during active COVID-19. The chain's CDR3 is CASSYSRVYGYTF. The CDR3 coding sequence is TGTGCCAGCAGTTACTCTCGGGTTTATGGCTACACCTTC.